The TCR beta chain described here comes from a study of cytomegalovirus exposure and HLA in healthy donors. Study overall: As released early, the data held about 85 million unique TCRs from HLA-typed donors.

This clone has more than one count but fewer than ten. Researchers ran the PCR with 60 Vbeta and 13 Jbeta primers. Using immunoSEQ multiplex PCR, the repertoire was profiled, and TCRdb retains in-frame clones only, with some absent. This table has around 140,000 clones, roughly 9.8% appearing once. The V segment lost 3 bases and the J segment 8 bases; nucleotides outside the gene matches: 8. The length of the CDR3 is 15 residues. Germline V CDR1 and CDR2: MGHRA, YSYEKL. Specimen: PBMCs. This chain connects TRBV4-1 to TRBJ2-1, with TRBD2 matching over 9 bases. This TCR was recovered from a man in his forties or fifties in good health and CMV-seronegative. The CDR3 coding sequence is TGCGCCAGCAGCCAGATAGCGGGGGCCGGGCATGAGCAGTTCTTC. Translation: CASSQIAGAGHEQFF.